The source of this T cell receptor (beta chain) is a study of blood T cells in healthy people across ages. PCR was performed a second time for 7 to 11 cycles using a sample-barcoded 5' primer and a J-beta primer mix. TCRdb re-derived calls from the 5' RACE reads in MiXCR, one entry per CDR3 protein. The data hold 1.8 million or so distinct CDR3 sequences, with approximately 40% observed a single time. This clonotype was detected only a few times. From germline, CDR1 is DFQATT and CDR2 SNEGSKA (reference sequence). The germline V and J ends were trimmed by 5 bases and 0 bases, with 13 bases remaining between them. This CDR3 region has 14 residues.

This sequence was found in a human donor in good health. Sequencing used blood. V usage is TRBV20-1 and J usage is TRBJ1-1, with a possible D match to TRBD1 (6 bases). The CDR3 DNA sequence: TGCAGTGCTGCCCCGGGACAAGTGAACACTGAAGCTTTCTTT. Its protein product is CSAAPGQVNTEAFF.